This is a list of T cell receptor beta chains from one sample in a study of blood T cell repertoires in COVID-19. Sequencing used immunoSEQ multiplex PCR; TCRdb keeps in-frame clones, though not all of them. The table records around 100,000 clones, about 80% of them present only once. The specimen was peripheral blood. These receptors all stem from a human donor in a cohort sampled during active COVID-19. The CDR3 runs from the conserved cysteine through the conserved F or W. Each record gives: clone size, V gene, J gene, CDR3 protein. Clone size is not always given. Where it is, it says once, few, many or a class for expanded clones.

>-|TRBV5-1|TRBJ1-4
CASSLGTVKNEKLFF
>once|TRBV11-3|TRBJ1-1
CASSLSLNTEAFF
>-|TRBV14|TRBJ2-3
CASSQVLAGQDTQYF
>few|TRBV14|TRBJ2-7
CASSQDWRVPYEQYF
>-|TRBV7-6|TRBJ1-1
CASSLEPFGGTAGAFF
>few|TRBV5-4|TRBJ2-1
CASSMGQGGYNEQFF
>-|TRBV10-2|TRBJ1-5
CASNRQYNQPQHF
>-|TRBV19|TRBJ2-1
CASSIQSGGSYNEQFF
>-|TRBV27|TRBJ1-5
CASSLQTGNQPQHF
>-|TRBV5-1|TRBJ2-1
CASSPGNLAGGKNEQFF
>-|TRBV5-8|TRBJ2-3
CASNYGGGTGVTDTQYF
>few|TRBV5-5|TRBJ1-6
CASSIVGTGASPLHF
>few|TRBV12-5|TRBJ1-5
CASAWGGSNQPQHF
>-|TRBV7-9|TRBJ1-1
CASSLDGVNTEAFF
>-|TRBV27|TRBJ2-7
CASSSPGGPDGQYF
>once|TRBV5-6|TRBJ2-1
CASSPGLAGVEQFF
>-|TRBV10-1|TRBJ2-1
CASSATTSGNEQFF
>-|TRBV12-5|TRBJ2-1
CASGLVGGPPNEQFF
>-|TRBV18|TRBJ2-1
CASSPLAGVNEQFF
>-|TRBV7-9|TRBJ2-6
CATRQSDQYSGANVLTF
>-|TRBV6-5|TRBJ1-1
CASSYSLLMNTEAFF
>few|TRBV5-1|TRBJ2-1
CASSPSVGAYNEQFF
>once|TRBV3-1/TRBV3-2|TRBJ2-7
CASSLKRQGSYEQYF
>-|TRBV7-2|TRBJ2-7
CASSSHDRLSYEQYF
>once|TRBV7-7|TRBJ2-1
CASSPRSGEQFF
>once|TRBV11-2|TRBJ1-1
CASSLGANTEAFF
>-|TRBV15|TRBJ2-1
CATSSRYEQFF
>-|TRBV2|TRBJ2-7
CASSERSGGYEQYF